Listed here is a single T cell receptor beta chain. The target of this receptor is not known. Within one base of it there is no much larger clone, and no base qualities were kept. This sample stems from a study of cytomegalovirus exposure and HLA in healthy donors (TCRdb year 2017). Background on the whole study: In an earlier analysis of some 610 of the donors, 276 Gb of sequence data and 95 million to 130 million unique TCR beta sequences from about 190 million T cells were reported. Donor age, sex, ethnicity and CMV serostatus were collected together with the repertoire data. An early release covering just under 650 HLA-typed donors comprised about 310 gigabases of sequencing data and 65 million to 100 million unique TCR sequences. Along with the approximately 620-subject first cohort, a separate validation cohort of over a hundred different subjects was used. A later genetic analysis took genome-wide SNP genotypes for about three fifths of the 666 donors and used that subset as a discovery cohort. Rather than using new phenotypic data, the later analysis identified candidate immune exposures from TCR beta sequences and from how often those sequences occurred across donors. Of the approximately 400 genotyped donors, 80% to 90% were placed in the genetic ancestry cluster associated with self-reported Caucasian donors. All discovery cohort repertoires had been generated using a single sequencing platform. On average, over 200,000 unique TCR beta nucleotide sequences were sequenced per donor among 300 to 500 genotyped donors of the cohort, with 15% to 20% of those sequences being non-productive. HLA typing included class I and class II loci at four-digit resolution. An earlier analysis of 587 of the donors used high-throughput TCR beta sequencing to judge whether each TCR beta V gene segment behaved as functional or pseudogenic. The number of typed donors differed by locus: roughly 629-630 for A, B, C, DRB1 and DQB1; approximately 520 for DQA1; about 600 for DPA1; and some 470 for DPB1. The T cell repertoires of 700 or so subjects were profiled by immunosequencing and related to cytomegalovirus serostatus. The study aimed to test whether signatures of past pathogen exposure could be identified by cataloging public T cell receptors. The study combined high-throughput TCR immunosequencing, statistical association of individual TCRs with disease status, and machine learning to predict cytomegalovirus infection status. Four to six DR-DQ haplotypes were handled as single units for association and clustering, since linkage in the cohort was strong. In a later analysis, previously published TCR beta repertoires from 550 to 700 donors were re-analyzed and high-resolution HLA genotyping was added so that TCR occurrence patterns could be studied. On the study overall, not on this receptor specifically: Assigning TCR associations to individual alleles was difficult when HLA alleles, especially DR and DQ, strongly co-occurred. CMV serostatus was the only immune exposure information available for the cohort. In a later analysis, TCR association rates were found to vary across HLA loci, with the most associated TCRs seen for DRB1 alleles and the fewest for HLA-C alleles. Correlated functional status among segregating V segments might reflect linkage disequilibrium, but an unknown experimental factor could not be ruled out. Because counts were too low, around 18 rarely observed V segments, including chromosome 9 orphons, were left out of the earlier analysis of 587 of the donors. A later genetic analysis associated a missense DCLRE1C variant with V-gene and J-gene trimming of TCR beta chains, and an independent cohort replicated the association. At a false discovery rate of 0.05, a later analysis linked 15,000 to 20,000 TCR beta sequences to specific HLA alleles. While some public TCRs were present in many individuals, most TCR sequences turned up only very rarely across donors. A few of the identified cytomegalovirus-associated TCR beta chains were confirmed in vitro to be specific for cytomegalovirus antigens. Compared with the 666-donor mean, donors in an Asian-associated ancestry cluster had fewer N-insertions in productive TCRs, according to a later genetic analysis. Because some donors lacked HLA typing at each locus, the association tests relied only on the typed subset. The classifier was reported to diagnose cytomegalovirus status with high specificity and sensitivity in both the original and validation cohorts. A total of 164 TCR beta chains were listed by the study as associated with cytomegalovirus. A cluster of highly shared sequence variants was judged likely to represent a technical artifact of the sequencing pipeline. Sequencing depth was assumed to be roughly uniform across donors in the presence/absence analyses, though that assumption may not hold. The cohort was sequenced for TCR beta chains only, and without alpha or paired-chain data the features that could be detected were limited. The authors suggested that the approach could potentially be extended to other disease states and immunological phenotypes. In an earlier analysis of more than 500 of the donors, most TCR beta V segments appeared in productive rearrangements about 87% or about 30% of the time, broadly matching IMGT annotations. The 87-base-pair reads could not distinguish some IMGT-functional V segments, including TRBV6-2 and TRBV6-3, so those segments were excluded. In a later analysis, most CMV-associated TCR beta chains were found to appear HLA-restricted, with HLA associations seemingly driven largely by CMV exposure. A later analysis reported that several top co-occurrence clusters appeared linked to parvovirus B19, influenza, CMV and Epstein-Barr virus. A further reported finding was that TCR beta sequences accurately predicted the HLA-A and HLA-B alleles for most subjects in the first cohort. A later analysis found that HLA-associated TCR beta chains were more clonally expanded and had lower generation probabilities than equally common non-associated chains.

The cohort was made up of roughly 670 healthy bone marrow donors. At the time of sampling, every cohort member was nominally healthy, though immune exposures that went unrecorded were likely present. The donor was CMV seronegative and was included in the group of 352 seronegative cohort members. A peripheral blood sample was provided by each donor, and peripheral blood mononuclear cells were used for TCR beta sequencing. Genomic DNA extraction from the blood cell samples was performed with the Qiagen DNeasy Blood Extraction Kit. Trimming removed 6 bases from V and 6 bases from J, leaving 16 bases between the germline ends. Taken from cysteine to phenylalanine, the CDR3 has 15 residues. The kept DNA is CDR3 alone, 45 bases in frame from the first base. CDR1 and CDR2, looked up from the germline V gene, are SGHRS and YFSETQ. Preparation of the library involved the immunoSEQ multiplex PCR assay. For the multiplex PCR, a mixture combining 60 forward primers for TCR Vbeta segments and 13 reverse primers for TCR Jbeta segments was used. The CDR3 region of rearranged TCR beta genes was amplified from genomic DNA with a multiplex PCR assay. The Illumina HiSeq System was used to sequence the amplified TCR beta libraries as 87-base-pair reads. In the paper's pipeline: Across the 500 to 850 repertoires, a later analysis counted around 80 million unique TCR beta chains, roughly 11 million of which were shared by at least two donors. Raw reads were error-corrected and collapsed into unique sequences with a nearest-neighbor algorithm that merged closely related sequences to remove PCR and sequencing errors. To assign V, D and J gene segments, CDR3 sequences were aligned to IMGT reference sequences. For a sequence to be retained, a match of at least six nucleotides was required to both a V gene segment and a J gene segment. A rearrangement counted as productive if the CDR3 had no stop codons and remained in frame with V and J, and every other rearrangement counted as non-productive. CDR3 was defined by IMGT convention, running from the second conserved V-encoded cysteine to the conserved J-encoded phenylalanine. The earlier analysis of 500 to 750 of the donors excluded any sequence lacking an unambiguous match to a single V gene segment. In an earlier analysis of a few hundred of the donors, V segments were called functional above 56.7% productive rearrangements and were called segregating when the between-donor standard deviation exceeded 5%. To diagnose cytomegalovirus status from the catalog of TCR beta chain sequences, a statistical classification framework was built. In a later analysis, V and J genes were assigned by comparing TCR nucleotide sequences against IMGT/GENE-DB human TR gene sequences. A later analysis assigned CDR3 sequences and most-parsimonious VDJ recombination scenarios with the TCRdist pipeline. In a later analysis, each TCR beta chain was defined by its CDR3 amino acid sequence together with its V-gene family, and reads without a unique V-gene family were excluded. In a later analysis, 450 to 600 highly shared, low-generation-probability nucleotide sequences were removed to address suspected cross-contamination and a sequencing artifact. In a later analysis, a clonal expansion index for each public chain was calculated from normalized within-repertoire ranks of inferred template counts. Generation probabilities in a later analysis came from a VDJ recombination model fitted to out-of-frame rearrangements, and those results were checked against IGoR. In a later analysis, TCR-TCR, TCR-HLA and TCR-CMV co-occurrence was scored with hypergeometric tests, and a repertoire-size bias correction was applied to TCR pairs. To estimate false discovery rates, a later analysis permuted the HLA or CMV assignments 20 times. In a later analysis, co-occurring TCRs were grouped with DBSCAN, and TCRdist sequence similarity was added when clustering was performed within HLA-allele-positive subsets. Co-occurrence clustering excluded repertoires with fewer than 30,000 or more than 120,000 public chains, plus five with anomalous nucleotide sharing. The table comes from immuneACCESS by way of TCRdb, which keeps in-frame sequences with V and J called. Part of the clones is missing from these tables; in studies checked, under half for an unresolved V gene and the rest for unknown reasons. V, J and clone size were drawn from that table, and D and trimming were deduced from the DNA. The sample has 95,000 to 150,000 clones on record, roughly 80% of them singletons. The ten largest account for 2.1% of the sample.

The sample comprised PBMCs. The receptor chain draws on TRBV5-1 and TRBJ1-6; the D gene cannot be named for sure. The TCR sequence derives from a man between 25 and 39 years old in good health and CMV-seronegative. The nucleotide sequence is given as TGCGCCAGCACCCCGACATGGGGAGGTAATTCACCCCTCCACTTT. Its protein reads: CASTPTWGGNSPLHF.